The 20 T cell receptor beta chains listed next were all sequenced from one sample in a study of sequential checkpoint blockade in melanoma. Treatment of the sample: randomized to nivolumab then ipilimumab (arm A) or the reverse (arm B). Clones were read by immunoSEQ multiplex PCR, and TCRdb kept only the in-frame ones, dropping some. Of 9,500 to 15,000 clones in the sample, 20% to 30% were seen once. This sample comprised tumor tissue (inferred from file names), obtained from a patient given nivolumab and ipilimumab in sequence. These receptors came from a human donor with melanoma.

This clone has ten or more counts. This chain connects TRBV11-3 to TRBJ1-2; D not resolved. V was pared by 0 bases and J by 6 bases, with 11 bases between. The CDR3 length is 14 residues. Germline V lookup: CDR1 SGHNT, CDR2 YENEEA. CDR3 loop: CASSLERGVDGYTF. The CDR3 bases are TGTGCCAGCAGCTTAGAACGTGGGGTGGATGGCTACACCTTC. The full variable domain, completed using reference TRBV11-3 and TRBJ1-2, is EAGVVQSPRYKIIEKKQPVAFWCNPISGHNTLYWYLQNLGQGPELLIRYENEEAVDDSQLPKDRFSAERLKGVDSTLKIQPAELGDSAVYLCASSLERGVDGYTFGSGTRLTVV.

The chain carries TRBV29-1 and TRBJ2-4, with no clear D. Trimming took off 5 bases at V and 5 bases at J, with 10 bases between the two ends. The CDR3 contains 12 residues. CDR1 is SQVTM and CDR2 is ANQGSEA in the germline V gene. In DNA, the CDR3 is TGCAGCGTTCTAAACTCGCAAAACATTCAGTACTTC. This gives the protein CSVLNSQNIQYF.

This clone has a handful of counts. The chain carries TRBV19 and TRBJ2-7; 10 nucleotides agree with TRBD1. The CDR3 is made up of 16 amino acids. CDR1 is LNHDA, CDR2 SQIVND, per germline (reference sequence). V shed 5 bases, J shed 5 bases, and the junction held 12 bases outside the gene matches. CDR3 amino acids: CASSPGQGVTSDEQYF. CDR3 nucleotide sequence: TGTGCCAGTAGTCCTGGACAGGGGGTGACGTCGGACGAGCAGTACTTC. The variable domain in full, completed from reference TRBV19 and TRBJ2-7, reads DGGITQSPKYLFRKEGQNVTLSCEQNLNHDAMYWYRQDPGQGLRLIYYSQIVNDFQKGDIAEGYSVSREKKESFPLTVTSAQKNPTAFYLCASSPGQGVTSDEQYFGPGTRLTVT.

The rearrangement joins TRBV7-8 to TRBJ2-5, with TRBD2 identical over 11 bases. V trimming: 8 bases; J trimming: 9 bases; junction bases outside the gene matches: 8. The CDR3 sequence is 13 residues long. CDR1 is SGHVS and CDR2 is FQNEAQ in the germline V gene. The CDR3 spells CASLAGGEDAQYF. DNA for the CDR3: TGTGCCAGCCTAGCGGGGGGAGAGGACGCCCAGTACTTC.

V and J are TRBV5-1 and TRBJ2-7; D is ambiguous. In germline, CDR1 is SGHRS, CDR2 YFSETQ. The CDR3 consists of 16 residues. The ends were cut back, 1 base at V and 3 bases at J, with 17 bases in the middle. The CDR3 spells CASSLMGSINHYEQYF. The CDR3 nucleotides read TGCGCCAGCAGCTTGATGGGGTCGATTAACCACTACGAGCAGTACTTC. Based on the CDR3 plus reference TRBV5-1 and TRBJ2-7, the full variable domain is KAGVTQTPRYLIKTRGQQVTLSCSPISGHRSVSWYQQTPGQGLQFLFEYFSETQRNKGNFPGRFSGRQFSNSRSEMNVSTLELGDSALYLCASSLMGSINHYEQYFGPGTRLTVT.

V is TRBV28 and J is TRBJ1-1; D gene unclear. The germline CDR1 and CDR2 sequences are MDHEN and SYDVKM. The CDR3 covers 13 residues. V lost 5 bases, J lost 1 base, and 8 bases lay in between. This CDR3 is CASSVVRNTEAFF. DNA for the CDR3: TGTGCCAGCAGTGTTGTCAGGAACACTGAAGCTTTCTTT.

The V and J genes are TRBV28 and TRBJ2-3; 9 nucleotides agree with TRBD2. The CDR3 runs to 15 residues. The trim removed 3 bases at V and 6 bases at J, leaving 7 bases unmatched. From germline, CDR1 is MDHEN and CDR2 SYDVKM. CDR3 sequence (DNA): TGTGCCAGCAGTTTTCTAGCGGGGTTGCAGGATACGCAGTATTTT. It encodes CASSFLAGLQDTQYF. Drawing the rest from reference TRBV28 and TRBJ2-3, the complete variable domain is DVKVTQSSRYLVKRTGEKVFLECVQDMDHENMFWYRQDPGLGLRLIYFSYDVKMKEKGDIPEGYSVSREKKERFSLILESASTNQTSMYLCASSFLAGLQDTQYFGPGTRLTVL.

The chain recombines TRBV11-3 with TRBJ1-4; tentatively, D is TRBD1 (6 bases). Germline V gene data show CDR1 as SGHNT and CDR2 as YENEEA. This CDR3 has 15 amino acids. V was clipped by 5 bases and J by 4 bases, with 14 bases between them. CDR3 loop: CASSVSWGLNEKLFF. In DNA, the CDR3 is TGTGCCAGCAGCGTCTCCTGGGGGCTTAATGAAAAACTGTTTTTT.

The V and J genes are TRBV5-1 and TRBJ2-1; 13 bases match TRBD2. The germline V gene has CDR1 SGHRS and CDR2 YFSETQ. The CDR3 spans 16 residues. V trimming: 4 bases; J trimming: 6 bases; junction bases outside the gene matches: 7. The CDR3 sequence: CASSPLLAGGPNEQFF. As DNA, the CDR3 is TGCGCCAGCAGCCCTCTACTAGCGGGGGGGCCCAATGAGCAGTTCTTC.

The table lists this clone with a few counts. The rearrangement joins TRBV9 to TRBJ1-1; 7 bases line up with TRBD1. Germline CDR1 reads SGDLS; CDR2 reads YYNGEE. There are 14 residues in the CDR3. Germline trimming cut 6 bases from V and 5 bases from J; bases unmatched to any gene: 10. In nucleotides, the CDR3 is TGTGCCAGCAACACTTTGACAGGGACGACTGAAGCTTTCTTT. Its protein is CASNTLTGTTEAFF.

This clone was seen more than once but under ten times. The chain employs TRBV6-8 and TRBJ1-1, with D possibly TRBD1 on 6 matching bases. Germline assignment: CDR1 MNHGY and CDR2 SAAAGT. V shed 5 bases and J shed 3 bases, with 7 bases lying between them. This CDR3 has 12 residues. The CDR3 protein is CASSTGYTEAFF. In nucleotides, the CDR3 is TGTGCCAGCAGTACAGGGTACACTGAAGCTTTCTTT.

The CDR3 is CASSPTRPGETQYF. The CDR3 bases are TGTGCCAGCAGCCCTACCCGGCCTGGGGAGACCCAGTACTTC. The chain employs TRBV14 and TRBJ2-5, with D unclear. V shed 4 bases and J shed 5 bases, with 14 bases lying between them. The CDR3 has 14 residues. CDR1 and CDR2 (germline): SGHDN, FVKESK.

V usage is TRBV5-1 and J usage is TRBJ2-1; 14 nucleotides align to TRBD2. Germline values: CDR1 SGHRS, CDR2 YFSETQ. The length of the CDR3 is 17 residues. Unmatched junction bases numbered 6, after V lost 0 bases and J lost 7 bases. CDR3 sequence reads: CASSLGTSGGFSNEQFF. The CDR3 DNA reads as TGCGCCAGCAGCTTGGGGACTAGCGGGGGGTTCTCTAATGAGCAGTTCTTC. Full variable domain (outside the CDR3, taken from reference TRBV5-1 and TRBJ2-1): KAGVTQTPRYLIKTRGQQVTLSCSPISGHRSVSWYQQTPGQGLQFLFEYFSETQRNKGNFPGRFSGRQFSNSRSEMNVSTLELGDSALYLCASSLGTSGGFSNEQFFGPGTRLTVL.

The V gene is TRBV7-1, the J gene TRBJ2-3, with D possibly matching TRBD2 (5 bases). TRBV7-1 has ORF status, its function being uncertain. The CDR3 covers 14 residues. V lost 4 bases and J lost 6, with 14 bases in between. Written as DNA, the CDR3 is TGTGCCAGCAGCTTAGCGCATTTGAAGGATACGCAGTATTTT. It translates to CASSLAHLKDTQYF.

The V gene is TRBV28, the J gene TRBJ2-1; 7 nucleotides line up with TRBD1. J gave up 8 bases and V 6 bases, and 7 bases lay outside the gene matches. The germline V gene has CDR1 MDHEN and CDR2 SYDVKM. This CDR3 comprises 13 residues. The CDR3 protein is CASRGTVLDEQFF. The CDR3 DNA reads TGTGCCAGCAGGGGGACAGTATTGGATGAGCAGTTCTTC.

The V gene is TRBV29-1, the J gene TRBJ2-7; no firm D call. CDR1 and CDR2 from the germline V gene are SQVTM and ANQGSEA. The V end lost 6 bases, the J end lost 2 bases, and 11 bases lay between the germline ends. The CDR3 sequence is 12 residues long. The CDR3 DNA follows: TGCAGCGTGGCGGACGAGACCTACGAGCAGTACTTC. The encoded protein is CSVADETYEQYF.

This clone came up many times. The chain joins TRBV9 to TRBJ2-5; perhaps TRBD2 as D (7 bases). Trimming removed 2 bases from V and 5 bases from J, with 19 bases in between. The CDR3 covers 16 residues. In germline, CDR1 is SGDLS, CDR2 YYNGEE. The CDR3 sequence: CASSVSGGGPRETQYF. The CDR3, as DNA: TGTGCCAGCAGCGTGTCGGGCGGGGGCCCGCGGGAGACCCAGTACTTC.

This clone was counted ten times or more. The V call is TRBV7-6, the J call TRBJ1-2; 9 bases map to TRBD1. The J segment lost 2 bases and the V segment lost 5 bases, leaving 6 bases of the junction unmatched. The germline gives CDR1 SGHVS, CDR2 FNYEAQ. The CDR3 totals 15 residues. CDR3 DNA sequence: TGTGCCAGCAGCCTCGACAGGGGGGGCAACTATGGCTACACCTTC. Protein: CASSLDRGGNYGYTF.

Here the CDR3 reads CASSLGLAGADTQYF. The CDR3 DNA is TGCGCCAGCAGCTTGGGACTAGCGGGGGCAGATACGCAGTATTTT. The genes are TRBV5-1 and TRBJ2-3; 12 bases are shared with TRBD2. The CDR3 is 15 residues long. Germline lookup yields CDR1 SGHRS and CDR2 YFSETQ. The V gene end was trimmed by 0 bases and the J gene end by 4 bases; junction bases not matched to a gene: 0.

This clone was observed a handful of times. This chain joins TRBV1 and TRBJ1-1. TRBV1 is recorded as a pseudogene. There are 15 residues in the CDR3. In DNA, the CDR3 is TGCGCCAGCAGCCAAGACCCCCCCTTGAACACTGAAGCTTTCTTT. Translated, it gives CASSQDPPLNTEAFF.